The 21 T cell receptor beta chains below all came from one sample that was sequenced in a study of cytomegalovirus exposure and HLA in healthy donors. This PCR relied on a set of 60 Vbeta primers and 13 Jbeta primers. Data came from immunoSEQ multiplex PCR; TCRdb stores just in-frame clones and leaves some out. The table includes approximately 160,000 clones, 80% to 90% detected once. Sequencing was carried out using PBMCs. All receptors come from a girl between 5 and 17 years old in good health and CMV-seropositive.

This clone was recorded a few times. The CDR3 DNA reads TGTGCCAGCAGCTTAGAGACAGTGATGAACACTGAAGCTTTCTTT. It codes for CASSLETVMNTEAFF. The rearrangement links TRBV7-6 to TRBJ1-1, with a weak D call TRBD1 (5 bases). V lost 1 base and J 0 bases, leaving 9 bases between the germline ends. The CDR3 totals 15 residues. Germline V gene lookup returns CDR1 SGHVS and CDR2 FNYEAQ.

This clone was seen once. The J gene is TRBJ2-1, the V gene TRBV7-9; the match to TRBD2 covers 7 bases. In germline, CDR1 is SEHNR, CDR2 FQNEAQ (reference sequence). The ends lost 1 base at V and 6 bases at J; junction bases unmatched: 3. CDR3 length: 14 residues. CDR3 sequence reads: CASSLEWEGNEQFF. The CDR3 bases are TGTGCCAGCAGCTTAGAGTGGGAGGGCAATGAGCAGTTCTTC.

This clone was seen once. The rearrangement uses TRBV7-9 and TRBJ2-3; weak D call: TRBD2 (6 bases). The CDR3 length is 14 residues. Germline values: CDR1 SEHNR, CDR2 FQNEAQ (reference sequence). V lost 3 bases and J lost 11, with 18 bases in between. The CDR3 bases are TGTGCCAGCAGCTTTGCCGGGGGACCGGACCAGCAGTATTTT. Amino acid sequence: CASSFAGGPDQQYF. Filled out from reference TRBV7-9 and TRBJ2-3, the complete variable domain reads DTGVSQNPRHKITKRGQNVTFRCDPISEHNRLYWYRQTLGQGPEFLTYFQNEAQLEKSRLLSDRFSAERPKGSFSTLEIQRTEQGDSAMYLCASSFAGGPDQQYFGPGTRLTVL.

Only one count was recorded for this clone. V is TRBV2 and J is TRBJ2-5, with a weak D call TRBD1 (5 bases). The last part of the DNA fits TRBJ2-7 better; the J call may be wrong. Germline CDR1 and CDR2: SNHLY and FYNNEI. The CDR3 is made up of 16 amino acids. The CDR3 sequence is CASGYSGLMNSYEQYF. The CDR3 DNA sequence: TGTGCCAGCGGATACTCAGGGCTCATGAACTCCTACGAGCAGTACTTC.

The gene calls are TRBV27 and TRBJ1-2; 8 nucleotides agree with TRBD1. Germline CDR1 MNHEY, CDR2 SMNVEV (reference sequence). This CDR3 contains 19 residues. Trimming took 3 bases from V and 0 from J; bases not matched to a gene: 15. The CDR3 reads CASSFGRSGTGAPNYGYTF. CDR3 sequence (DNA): TGTGCCAGCAGTTTCGGACGATCCGGGACAGGAGCCCCTAACTATGGCTACACCTTC.

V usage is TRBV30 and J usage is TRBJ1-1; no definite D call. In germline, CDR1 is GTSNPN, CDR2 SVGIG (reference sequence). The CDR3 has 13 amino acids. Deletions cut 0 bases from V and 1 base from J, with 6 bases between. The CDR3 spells CAWSVQSNTEAFF. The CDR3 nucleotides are TGTGCCTGGAGTGTACAGTCGAACACTGAAGCTTTCTTT. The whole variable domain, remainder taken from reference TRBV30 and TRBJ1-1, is SQTIHQWPATLVQPVGSPLSLECTVEGTSNPNLYWYRQAAGRGLQLLFYSVGIGQISSEVPQNLSASRPQDRQFILSSKKLLLSDSGFYLCAWSVQSNTEAFFGQGTRLTVV.

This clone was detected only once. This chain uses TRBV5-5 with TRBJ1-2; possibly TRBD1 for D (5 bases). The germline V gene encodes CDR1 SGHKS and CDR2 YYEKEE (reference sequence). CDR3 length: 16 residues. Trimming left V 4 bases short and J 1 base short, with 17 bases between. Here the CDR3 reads CASSPGSWGFNYGYTF. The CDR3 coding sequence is TGTGCCAGCAGCCCCGGGAGTTGGGGGTTTAACTATGGCTACACCTTC.

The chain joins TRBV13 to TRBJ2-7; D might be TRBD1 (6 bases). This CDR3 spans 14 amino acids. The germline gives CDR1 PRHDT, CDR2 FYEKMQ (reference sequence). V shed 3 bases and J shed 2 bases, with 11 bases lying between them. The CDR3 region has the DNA TGTGCCAGCAGCTTGAACAGGGACCCCTACGAGCAGTACTTC. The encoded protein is CASSLNRDPYEQYF.

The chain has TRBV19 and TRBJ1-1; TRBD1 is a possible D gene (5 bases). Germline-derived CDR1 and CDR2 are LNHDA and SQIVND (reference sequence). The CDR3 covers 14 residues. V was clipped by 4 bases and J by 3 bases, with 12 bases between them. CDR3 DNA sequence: TGTGCCAGTAGTAGGGGACTTAAAGACACTGAAGCTTTCTTT. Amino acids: CASSRGLKDTEAFF.

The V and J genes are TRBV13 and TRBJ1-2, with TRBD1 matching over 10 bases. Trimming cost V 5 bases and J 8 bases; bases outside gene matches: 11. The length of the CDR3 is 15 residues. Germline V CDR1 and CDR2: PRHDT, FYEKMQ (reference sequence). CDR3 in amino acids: CASSPRTGGLEGYTF. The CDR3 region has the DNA TGTGCCAGCAGCCCCCGGACAGGGGGTTTGGAGGGCTACACCTTC.

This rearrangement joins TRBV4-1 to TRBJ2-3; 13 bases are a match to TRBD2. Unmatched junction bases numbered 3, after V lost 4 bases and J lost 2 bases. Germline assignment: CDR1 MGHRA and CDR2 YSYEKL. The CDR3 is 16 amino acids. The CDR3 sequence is CASSRGLAGFTDTQYF. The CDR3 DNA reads TGCGCCAGCAGCCGGGGACTAGCGGGGTTCACAGATACGCAGTATTTT.

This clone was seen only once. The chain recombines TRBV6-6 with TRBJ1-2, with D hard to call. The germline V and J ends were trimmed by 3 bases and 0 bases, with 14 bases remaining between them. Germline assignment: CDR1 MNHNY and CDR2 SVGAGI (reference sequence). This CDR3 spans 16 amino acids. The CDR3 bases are TGTGCCAGCAGTTATTCCCAGACAAGGTCTAACTATGGCTACACCTTC. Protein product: CASSYSQTRSNYGYTF.

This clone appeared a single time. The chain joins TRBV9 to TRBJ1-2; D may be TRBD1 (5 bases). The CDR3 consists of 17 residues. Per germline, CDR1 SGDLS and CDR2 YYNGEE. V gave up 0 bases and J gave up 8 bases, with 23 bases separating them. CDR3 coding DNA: TGTGCCAGCAGCGTAGGAATCGACTATGGGGGGAATCAGGGCTACACCTTC. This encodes CASSVGIDYGGNQGYTF.

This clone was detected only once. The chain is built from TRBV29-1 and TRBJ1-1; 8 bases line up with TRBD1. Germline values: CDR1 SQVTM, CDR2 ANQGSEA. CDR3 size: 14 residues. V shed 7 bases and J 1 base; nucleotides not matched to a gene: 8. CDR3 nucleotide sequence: TGCAGCGGACAAACAGGGGGGCAGAACACTGAAGCTTTCTTT. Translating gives CSGQTGGQNTEAFF.

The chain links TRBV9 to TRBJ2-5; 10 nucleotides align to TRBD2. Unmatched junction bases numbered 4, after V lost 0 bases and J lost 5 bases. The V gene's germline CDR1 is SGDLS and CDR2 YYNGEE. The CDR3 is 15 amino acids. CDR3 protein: CASSVGVSGGETQYF. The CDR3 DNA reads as TGTGCCAGCAGCGTAGGTGTTAGCGGGGGGGAGACCCAGTACTTC. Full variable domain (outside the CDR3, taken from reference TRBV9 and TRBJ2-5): DSGVTQTPKHLITATGQRVTLRCSPRSGDLSVYWYQQSLDQGLQFLIQYYNGEERAKGNILERFSAQQFPDLHSELNLSSLELGDSALYFCASSVGVSGGETQYFGPGTRLLVL.

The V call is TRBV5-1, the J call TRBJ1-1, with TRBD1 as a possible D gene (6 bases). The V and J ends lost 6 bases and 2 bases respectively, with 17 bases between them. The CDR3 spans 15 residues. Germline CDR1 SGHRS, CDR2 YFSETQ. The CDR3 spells CASKQGTPLNTEAFF. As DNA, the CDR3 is TGCGCCAGCAAGCAGGGGACCCCCCTTAACACTGAAGCTTTCTTT.

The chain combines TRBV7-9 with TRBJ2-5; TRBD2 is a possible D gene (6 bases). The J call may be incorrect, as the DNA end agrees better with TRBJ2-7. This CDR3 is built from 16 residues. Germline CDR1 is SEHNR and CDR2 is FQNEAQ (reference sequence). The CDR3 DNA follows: TGTGCCAGCAGCTTAGAACCAGGAGGGCCCCCATACGAGCAGTACTTC. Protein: CASSLEPGGPPYEQYF.

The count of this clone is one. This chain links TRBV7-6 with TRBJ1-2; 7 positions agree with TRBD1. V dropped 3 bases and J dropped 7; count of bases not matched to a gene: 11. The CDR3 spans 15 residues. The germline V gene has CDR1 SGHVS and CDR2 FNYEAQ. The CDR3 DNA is TGTGCCAGCAGCTTGTATATGGACAGGTCGGCTGGCTACACCTTC. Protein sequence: CASSLYMDRSAGYTF.

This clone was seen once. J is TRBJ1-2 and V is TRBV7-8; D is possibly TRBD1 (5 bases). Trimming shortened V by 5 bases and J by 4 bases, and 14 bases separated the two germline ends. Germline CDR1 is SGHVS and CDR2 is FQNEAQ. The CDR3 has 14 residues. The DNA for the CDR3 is TGTGCCAGCAGCCAACCAGGGTCTTCCTATGGCTACACCTTC. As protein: CASSQPGSSYGYTF.

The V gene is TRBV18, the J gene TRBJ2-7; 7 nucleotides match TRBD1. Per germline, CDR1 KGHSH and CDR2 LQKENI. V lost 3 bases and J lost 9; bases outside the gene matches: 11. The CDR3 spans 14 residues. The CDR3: CASSPKLQGEVQYF. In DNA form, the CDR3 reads TGTGCCAGCTCACCCAAACTTCAGGGGGAAGTGCAGTACTTC.

The CDR3 loop reads CASSLINYGYTF. CDR3 sequence (DNA): TGTGCCAGCAGCCTTATCAACTATGGCTACACCTTC. The rearrangement links TRBV7-9 to TRBJ1-2; D is unresolved. Trimming cost V 5 bases and J 2 bases, with 6 bases left between them. This CDR3 region has 12 residues. Germline V CDR1 and CDR2: SEHNR, FQNEAQ (reference sequence).